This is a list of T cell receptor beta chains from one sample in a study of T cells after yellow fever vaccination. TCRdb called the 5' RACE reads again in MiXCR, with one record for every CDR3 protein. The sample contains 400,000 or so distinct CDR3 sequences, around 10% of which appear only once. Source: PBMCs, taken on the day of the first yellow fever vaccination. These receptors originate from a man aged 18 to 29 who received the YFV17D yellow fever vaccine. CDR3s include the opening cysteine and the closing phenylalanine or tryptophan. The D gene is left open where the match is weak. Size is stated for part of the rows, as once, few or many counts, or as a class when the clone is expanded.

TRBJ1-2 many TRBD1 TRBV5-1 CASSLIQGGDGYTF TGCGCCAGCAGCTTAATACAGGGGGGCGATGGCTACACCTTC
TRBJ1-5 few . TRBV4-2 CASSQDRVSYQPQHF TGTGCCAGCAGCCAAGATCGGGTCAGTTATCAGCCCCAGCATTTT
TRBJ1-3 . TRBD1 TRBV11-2 CASSSLQGNSGNTIYF TGTGCCAGCAGCTCCTTACAGGGGAACTCTGGAAACACCATATATTTT
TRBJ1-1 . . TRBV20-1 CSAIRGSSAFF TGCAGTGCTATACGGGGATCCTCAGCTTTCTTT
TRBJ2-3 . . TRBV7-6 CASSFGFDTQYF TGTGCCAGCAGCTTCGGGTTTGATACGCAGTATTTT
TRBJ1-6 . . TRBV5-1 CASSLSGQGRSPLHF TGCGCCAGCAGCTTGTCTGGCCAGGGACGTTCACCCCTCCACTTT
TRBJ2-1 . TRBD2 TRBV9 CASRRLAGGDEQFF TGTGCCAGCAGGAGACTAGCGGGGGGGGATGAGCAGTTCTTC
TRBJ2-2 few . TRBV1 CTSSQDRLAGGGTGELFF TGCACCAGCAGCCAAGATCGACTAGCGGGGGGCGGAACCGGGGAGCTGTTTTTT
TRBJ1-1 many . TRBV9 CASSVDSMNTEAFF TGTGCCAGCAGCGTTGACAGCATGAACACTGAAGCTTTCTTT
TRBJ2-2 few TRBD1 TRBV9 CASSVGRTGANTGELFF TGTGCCAGCAGCGTAGGAAGGACAGGGGCCAACACCGGGGAGCTGTTTTTT
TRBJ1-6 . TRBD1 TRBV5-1 CASSSGQENSPLHF TGCGCCAGCAGCTCGGGACAGGAGAATTCACCCCTCCACTTT
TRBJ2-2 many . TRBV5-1 CASSLVTQATGELFF TGCGCCAGCAGCTTGGTTACTCAGGCCACCGGGGAGCTGTTTTTT
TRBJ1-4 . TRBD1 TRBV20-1 CSARPTGGNEKLFF TGCAGTGCTAGACCGACAGGGGGGAATGAAAAACTGTTTTTT
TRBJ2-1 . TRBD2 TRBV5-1 CASSLGSSGLLGPQFF TGCGCCAGCAGCTTGGGTTCTAGCGGACTCTTAGGGCCCCAGTTCTTC
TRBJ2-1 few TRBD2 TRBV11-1 CASSFPSGTSGGGGYNEQFF TGTGCCAGCAGCTTCCCGTCCGGGACTAGCGGGGGGGGAGGTTACAATGAGCAGTTCTTC
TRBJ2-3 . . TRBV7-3 CASSLNPHHRGGGHTDTQYF TGTGCCAGCAGCTTAAACCCCCACCACAGGGGAGGGGGACACACAGATACGCAGTATTTT
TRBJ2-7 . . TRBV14 CASSQLRASYEQYF TGTGCCAGCAGCCAACTCAGGGCCTCCTACGAGCAGTACTTC
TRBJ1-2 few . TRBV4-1 CASTPRSNTDNYYGYTF TGCGCCAGCACCCCCCGCAGTAATACGGATAATTACTATGGCTACACCTTC
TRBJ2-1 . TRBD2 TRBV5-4 CASGGDGEQFF TGTGCCAGCGGGGGGGATGGTGAGCAGTTCTTC
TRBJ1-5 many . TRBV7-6 CASSPIRDSDQPQHF TGTGCCAGCAGCCCAATCAGGGATTCTGACCAGCCCCAGCATTTT
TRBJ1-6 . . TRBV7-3 CASSKGTFNSPLHF TGTGCCAGCAGCAAAGGGACGTTCAATTCACCCCTCCACTTT
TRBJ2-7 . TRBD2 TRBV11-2 CASSLVGRGLAGGSHEQYF TGTGCCAGCAGCTTAGTTGGGCGTGGACTAGCGGGGGGTTCCCACGAGCAGTACTTC